One and the same sample provided the 8 T cell receptor beta chains below, sequenced in a study of T cell responses to AZD1222 COVID-19 vaccine. Using immunoSEQ multiplex PCR, the repertoire was profiled, and TCRdb retains in-frame clones only, with some absent. The sample lists roughly 150,000 clones; about 93% were seen once. The material was peripheral blood, obtained 28 days after the second AZD1222 dose. These receptors were obtained from an adult who received the AZD1222 COVID-19 vaccine.

This chain connects TRBV28 to TRBJ2-1; D remains unclear. This CDR3 spans 10 amino acids. V lost 6 bases, J lost 10 bases, and 7 bases lay in between. Germline loops: CDR1 MDHEN, CDR2 SYDVKM. CDR3 protein: CASSRSEQFF. CDR3 sequence (DNA): TGTGCCAGCAGCCGATCAGAGCAGTTCTTC.

The table lists this clone with a few counts. V usage is TRBV7-9 and J usage is TRBJ2-7, with 7 bases matching TRBD1. The CDR3 extends over 14 amino acids. V was pared by 1 base and J by 4 bases, with 4 bases of the junction left unmatched. Looked up from germline, CDR1 is SEHNR and CDR2 is FQNEAQ (reference sequence). The CDR3 here is CASSLDRGRYEQYF. The CDR3 DNA is TGTGCCAGCAGCTTAGACAGGGGCAGGTACGAGCAGTACTTC.

The rearrangement links TRBV6-5 to TRBJ1-3; TRBD1 is a possible D gene (6 bases). The CDR3 length is 15 residues. CDR1 and CDR2 (germline): MNHEY, SVGAGI. Trimming took off 6 bases at V and 8 bases at J, with 20 bases between the two ends. CDR3 region: CASSEPGRGSDTIYF. The CDR3 DNA reads as TGTGCCAGCAGCGAGCCAGGCAGGGGATCGGACACCATATATTTT.

J is TRBJ2-5 and V is TRBV10-1; 9 nucleotides match TRBD1. V was pared by 2 bases and J by 0 bases, with 19 bases of the junction left unmatched. The CDR3 runs 21 residues. CDR1 WNHNN and CDR2 SYGVQD come from the germline V gene (reference sequence). The CDR3 DNA follows: TGCGCCAGCAGTGAGCCCTACTTAGTACAGGGGGCCACCCGGTACCAAGAGACCCAGTACTTC. Translating it yields CASSEPYLVQGATRYQETQYF.

This sequence joins TRBV5-1 and TRBJ1-2, with TRBD1 matching over 10 bases. V shed 0 bases, J shed 8 bases, and the junction held 7 bases outside the gene matches. The CDR3 contains 15 residues. CDR1 is SGHRS and CDR2 is YFSETQ in the germline V gene. The CDR3 DNA sequence: TGCGCCAGCAGCTTGGCACCGGGACAGGGGATCGGCTACACCTTC. This sequence encodes CASSLAPGQGIGYTF.

Only one count was recorded for this clone. The chain couples TRBV7-3 to TRBJ2-6; perhaps TRBD2 as D (6 bases). This CDR3 is built from 16 residues. Germline loops: CDR1 SGHTA, CDR2 FQGTGA. The V gene lost 4 bases and the J gene lost 4 bases, with 14 bases spanning the gap. CDR3 in amino acids: CASSSGGASGANVLTF. The DNA of the CDR3 is TGTGCCAGCAGCTCCGGCGGGGCATCCGGGGCCAACGTCCTGACTTTC.

The V call is TRBV19, the J call TRBJ2-1; 8 bases map to TRBD2. The CDR3 is 15 amino acids. Germline assignment: CDR1 LNHDA and CDR2 SQIVND (reference sequence). The V and J ends lost 5 bases and 6 bases, in that order; junction bases with no gene match: 9. The chain's CDR3 is CASSVGTRSLNEQFF. The CDR3 DNA sequence: TGTGCCAGTAGTGTTGGGACTAGAAGTCTCAATGAGCAGTTCTTC.

The rearrangement joins TRBV6-6 to TRBJ1-1; 9 bases align to TRBD1. The CDR3 contains 16 residues. Per the germline V gene, CDR1 is MNHNY and CDR2 is SVGAGI (reference sequence). V trimming: 6 bases; J trimming: 0 bases; junction bases outside the gene matches: 8. The CDR3 sequence is CASRGGTGNMNTEAFF. CDR3 bases: TGTGCCAGCAGGGGGGGGACAGGGAATATGAACACTGAAGCTTTCTTT.